What follows describes a single TCR beta chain. This sample was taken from a study of blood T cell repertoires in COVID-19. J gave up 4 bases and V 1 base, and 21 bases lay outside the gene matches. The CDR3 has 21 residues. Germline V gene data show CDR1 as MGHRA and CDR2 as YSYEKL. In the study's own analysis: Amplification of reference gene primers provided the estimated nucleated cell counts. Sequencing was performed with immunoSEQ multiplex PCR; in TCRdb, only in-frame clones are kept and a portion is missing. V, J and clone size are those of that table, while D and trimming were read from the DNA. This sample has roughly 160,000 clones, with more than 65% found just once.

The TCR sequence derives from a man in his 60s who had recovered from COVID-19. The sequencing sample was made of PBMCs or T cells enriched from blood (not recorded which). The chain carries TRBV4-1 and TRBJ1-4, with 7 bases matching TRBD1. The CDR3 coding sequence is TGCGCCAGCAGCCAAGGGGAACTATACAGGGGCCCCCAGCTGGATAATGAAAAACTGTTTTTT. Translation: CASSQGELYRGPQLDNEKLFF.